The 12 T cell receptor beta chains below come from one sample, sequenced in a study of shared clonotypes between healthy human individuals. Produced via immunoSEQ multiplex PCR; TCRdb's table is partial and in-frame only. The repertoire has a few hundred thousand clones, 70% to 85% of them found once; the top ten carry over 9.5%. Source material: PBMCs. The receptors stem from a woman between 40 and 55 years old in good health. Some clones in this sample may be carry-over from other donors' samples.

The rearrangement uses TRBV5-4 and TRBJ1-1; D not resolved. The CDR3 has 13 amino acids. V was trimmed by 2 bases and J by 3 bases, leaving 8 bases between them. Germline V gene lookup returns CDR1 SGHNT and CDR2 YYREEE (reference sequence). CDR3 in amino acids: CASSFERDTEAFF. CDR3 sequence (DNA): TGTGCCAGCAGCTTTGAGCGGGACACTGAAGCTTTCTTT. The variable domain in full, completed from reference TRBV5-4 and TRBJ1-1, reads ETGVTQSPTHLIKTRGQQVTLRCSSQSGHNTVSWYQQALGQGPQFIFQYYREEENGRGNFPPRFSGLQFPNYSSELNVNALELDDSALYLCASSFERDTEAFFGQGTRLTVV.

The CDR3 spells CASSYSPGAGTDTQYF. The CDR3 DNA reads TGTGCCAGCAGTTACTCCCCGGGAGCGGGCACAGATACGCAGTATTTT. This chain uses TRBV6-6 with TRBJ2-3, with a possible D match to TRBD2 (6 bases). The V and J ends lost 0 bases and 1 base respectively, with 11 bases between them. The V gene's germline CDR1 is MNHNY and CDR2 SVGAGI (reference sequence). The CDR3 length is 16 residues.

The chain joins TRBV5-5 to TRBJ2-1, with D hard to call. The CDR3 is 15 residues long. V dropped 6 bases and J dropped 0 bases, with 13 bases sitting between them. Germline V lookup: CDR1 SGHKS, CDR2 YYEKEE (reference sequence). This CDR3 reads CASTMVRSSYNEQFF. In DNA form, the CDR3 reads TGTGCCAGCACCATGGTCAGGAGCTCCTACAATGAGCAGTTCTTC.

In its sample, this clone was seen once. V usage is TRBV11-2 and J usage is TRBJ2-1, with 13 positions matching TRBD2. The V gene end was trimmed by 6 bases and the J gene end by 8 bases; junction bases not matched to a gene: 4. The CDR3 is 14 residues long. Germline V CDR1 and CDR2: SGHAT, FQNNGV. DNA of the CDR3: TGTGCCAGCAGAAGACTAGCGGGAGGTTATGAGCAGTTCTTC. Amino acids: CASRRLAGGYEQFF.

The rearrangement joins TRBV5-1 to TRBJ2-5; D is tentatively TRBD1 or TRBD2 (6 bases each). Deletions cut 0 bases from V and 2 bases from J, with 14 bases between. Germline V CDR1 and CDR2: SGHRS, YFSETQ. The CDR3 extends over 16 amino acids. The CDR3 protein is CASSLAPGADQETQYF. CDR3 coding DNA: TGCGCCAGCAGCTTGGCTCCGGGGGCGGATCAAGAGACCCAGTACTTC.

The chain links TRBV7-2 to TRBJ1-2; no definite D call. The CDR3 sequence is 14 residues long. Germline CDR1 reads SGHTA; CDR2 reads FQGNSA. V dropped 5 bases and J dropped 7 bases, with 17 bases sitting between them. CDR3 protein: CASSPGRGSRGYTF. The CDR3 DNA reads as TGTGCCAGCAGCCCCGGGCGAGGGTCCCGTGGCTACACCTTC. Variable domain in full (rest from reference TRBV7-2 and TRBJ1-2): GAGVSQSPSNKVTEKGKDVELRCDPISGHTALYWYRQSLGQGLEFLIYFQGNSAPDKSGLPSDRFSAERTGGSVSTLTIQRTQQEDSAVYLCASSPGRGSRGYTFGSGTRLTVV.

The chain links TRBV5-1 to TRBJ2-2, with TRBD1 identical over 7 bases. CDR1 and CDR2 (germline): SGHRS, YFSETQ. The CDR3 runs to 15 residues. V lost 3 bases to trimming and J lost 5 bases; unmatched junction nucleotides: 7. Written as DNA, the CDR3 is TGCGCCAGCAGCTCGACAGGGCGCAGGACCGGGGAGCTGTTTTTT. This encodes CASSSTGRRTGELFF.

The CDR3 loop reads CASSPLVATGMNTEAFF. As DNA, the CDR3 is TGCGCCAGCAGTCCCCTCGTGGCGACGGGCATGAACACTGAAGCTTTCTTT. V and J are TRBV23-1 and TRBJ1-1; no reliable D call. TRBV23-1 is assigned to the ORF class and has an uncertain function. This CDR3 has 17 amino acids. V lost 4 bases, J lost 0 bases, and 18 bases lay in between.

This clone occurred a few times. The sample carries other DNA sequences with the same CDR3. This chain connects TRBV28 to TRBJ1-5, with D possibly matching TRBD1 (5 bases). CDR3 length equals 12 residues. Germline V gives CDR1 MDHEN, CDR2 SYDVKM. Trimming pared 2 bases from V and 6 bases from J, leaving 5 bases between. CDR3 sequence: CASSLRGQPQHF. CDR3 bases: TGTGCCAGCAGTTTAAGGGGTCAGCCCCAGCATTTT.

The chain recombines TRBV5-1 with TRBJ1-1; TRBD1 might be the D (5 bases). V gave up 0 bases and J gave up 3 bases, with 12 bases separating them. Looked up from germline, CDR1 is SGHRS and CDR2 is YFSETQ. The CDR3 is 15 residues long. This chain's CDR3 is CASSLVPGADTEAFF. The CDR3 coding sequence is TGCGCCAGCAGCTTGGTCCCCGGGGCGGACACTGAAGCTTTCTTT.

The chain couples TRBV7-2 to TRBJ2-7; perhaps TRBD2 as D (7 bases). Per germline, CDR1 SGHTA and CDR2 FQGNSA. This CDR3 has 16 residues. Trimming removed 3 bases from V and 6 bases from J, with 21 bases in between. CDR3 loop: CASSFPRGGAEGEQYF. The CDR3 bases are TGTGCCAGCAGCTTCCCCCGTGGGGGGGCGGAAGGCGAGCAGTACTTC.

This clone was seen once. The chain links TRBV15 to TRBJ2-1, with 7 bases identical to TRBD2. The CDR3 spans 13 residues. Germline CDR1 and CDR2: LNHNV and YYDKDF (reference sequence). V dropped 0 bases and J dropped 11; count of bases not matched to a gene: 4. The CDR3 sequence: CATSRDLAAQQFF. The CDR3, as DNA: TGTGCCACCAGCAGAGATCTAGCGGCCCAGCAGTTCTTC.